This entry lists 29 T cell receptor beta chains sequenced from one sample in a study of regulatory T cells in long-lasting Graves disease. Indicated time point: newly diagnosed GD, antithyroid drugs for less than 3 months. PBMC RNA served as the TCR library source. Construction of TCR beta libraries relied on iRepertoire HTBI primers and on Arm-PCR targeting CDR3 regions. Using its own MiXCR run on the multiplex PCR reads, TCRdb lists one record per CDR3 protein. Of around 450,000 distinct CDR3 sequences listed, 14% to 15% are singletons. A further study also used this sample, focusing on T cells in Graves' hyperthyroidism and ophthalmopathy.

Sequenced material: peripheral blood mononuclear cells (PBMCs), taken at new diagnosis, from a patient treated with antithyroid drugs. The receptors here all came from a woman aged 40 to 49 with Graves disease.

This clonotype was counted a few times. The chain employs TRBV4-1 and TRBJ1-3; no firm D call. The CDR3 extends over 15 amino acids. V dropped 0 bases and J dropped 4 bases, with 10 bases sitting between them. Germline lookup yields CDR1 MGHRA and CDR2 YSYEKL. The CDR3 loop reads CASSQEGQRGNTIYF. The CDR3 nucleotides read TGCGCCAGCAGCCAAGAAGGCCAGCGAGGAAACACCATATATTTT.

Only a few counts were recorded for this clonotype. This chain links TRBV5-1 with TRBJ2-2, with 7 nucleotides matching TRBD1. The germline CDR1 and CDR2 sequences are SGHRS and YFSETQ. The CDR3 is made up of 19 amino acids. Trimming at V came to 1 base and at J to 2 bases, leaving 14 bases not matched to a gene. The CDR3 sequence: CASSLRGVAGTDNTGELFF. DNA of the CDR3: TGCGCCAGCAGCTTGCGAGGTGTCGCCGGGACAGATAACACCGGGGAGCTGTTTTTT. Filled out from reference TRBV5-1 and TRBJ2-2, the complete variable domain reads KAGVTQTPRYLIKTRGQQVTLSCSPISGHRSVSWYQQTPGQGLQFLFEYFSETQRNKGNFPGRFSGRQFSNSRSEMNVSTLELGDSALYLCASSLRGVAGTDNTGELFFGEGSRLTVL.

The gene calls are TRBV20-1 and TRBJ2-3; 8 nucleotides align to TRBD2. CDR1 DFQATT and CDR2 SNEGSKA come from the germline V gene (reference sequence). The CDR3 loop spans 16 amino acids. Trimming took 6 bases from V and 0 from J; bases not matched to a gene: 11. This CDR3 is CSAMDILAVSTDTQYF. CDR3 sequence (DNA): TGCAGTGCAATGGACATACTAGCGGTTAGCACAGATACGCAGTATTTT.

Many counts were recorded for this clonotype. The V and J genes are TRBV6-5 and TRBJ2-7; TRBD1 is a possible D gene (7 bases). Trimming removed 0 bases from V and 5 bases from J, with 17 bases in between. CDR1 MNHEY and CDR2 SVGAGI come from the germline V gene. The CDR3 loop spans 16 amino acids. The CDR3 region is CASSYSVQGGINEQYF. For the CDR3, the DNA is TGTGCCAGCAGTTACTCTGTCCAGGGGGGTATCAACGAGCAGTACTTC.

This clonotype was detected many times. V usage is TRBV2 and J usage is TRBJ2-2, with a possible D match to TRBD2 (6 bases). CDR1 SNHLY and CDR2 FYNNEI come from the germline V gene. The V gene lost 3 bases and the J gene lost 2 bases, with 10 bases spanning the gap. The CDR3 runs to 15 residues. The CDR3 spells CASSDVAENTGELFF. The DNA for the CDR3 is TGTGCCAGCAGTGATGTAGCGGAAAACACCGGGGAGCTGTTTTTT.

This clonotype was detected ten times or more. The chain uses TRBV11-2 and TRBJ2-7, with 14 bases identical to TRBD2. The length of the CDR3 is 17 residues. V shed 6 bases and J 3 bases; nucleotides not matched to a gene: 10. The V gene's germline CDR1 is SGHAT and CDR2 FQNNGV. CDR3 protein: CASRGPSGLAGVYEQYF. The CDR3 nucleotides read TGTGCCAGCAGGGGCCCCTCGGGACTAGCGGGGGTCTACGAGCAGTACTTC.

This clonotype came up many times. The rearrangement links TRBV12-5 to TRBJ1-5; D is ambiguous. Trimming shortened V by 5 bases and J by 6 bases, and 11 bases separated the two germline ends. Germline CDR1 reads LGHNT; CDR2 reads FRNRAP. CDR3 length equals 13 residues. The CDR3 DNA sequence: TGTGCTAGTGGTCACGAGGGAGGTCAGCCCCAGCATTTT. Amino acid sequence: CASGHEGGQPQHF.

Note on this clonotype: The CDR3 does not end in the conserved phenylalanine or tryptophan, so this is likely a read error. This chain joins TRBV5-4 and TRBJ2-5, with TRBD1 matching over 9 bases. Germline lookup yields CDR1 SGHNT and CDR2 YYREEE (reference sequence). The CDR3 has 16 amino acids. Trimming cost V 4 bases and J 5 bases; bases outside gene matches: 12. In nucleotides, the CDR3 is TGTGCCAGCAGCCTCGGGACAGGGTCTTATTCGGAGACCCAGTACCTC. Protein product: CASSLGTGSYSETQYL.

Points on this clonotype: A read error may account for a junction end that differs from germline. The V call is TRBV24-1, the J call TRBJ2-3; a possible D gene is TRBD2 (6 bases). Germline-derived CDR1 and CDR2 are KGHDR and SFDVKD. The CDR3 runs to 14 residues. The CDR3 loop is CATGEGTSTDTQYF. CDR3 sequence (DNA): TGTGCCACCGGTGAGGGGACTAGCACAGATACGCAGTATTTT.

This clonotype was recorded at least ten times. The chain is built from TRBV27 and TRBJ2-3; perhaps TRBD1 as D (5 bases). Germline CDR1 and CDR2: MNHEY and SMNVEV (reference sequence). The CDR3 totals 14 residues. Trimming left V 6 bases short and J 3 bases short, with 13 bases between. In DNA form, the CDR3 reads TGTGCCAGCAGACCGACAGTGAGTACAGATACGCAGTATTTT. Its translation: CASRPTVSTDTQYF.

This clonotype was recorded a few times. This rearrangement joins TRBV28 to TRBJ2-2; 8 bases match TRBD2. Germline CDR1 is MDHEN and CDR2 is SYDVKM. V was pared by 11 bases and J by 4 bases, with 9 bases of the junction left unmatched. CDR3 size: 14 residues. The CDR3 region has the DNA TGTGCCGCCTCCGCGGGAGGTTCCACCGGGGAGCTGTTTTTT. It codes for CAASAGGSTGELFF.

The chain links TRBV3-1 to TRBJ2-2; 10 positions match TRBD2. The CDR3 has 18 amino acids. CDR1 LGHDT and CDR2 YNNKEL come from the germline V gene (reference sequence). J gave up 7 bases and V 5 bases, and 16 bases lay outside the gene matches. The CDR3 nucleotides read TGTGCCAGCAGCTATCGCCCAGCGGGAGGGCCTTCGTACGGGGAGCTGTTTTTT. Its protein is CASSYRPAGGPSYGELFF.

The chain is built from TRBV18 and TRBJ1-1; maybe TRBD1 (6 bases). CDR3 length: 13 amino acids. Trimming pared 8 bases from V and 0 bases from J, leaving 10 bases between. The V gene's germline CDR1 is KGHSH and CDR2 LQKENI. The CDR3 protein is CASLQGMNTEAFF. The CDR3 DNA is TGTGCCAGCCTACAGGGAATGAACACTGAAGCTTTCTTT.

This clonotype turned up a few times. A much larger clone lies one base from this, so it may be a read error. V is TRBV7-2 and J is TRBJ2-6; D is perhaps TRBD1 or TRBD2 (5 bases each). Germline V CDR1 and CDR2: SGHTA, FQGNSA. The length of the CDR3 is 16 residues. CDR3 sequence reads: CASSLGPNSGANALTF. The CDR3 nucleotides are TGTGCCAGCAGCTTGGGACCGAACTCTGGGGCCAACGCCCTGACTTTC.

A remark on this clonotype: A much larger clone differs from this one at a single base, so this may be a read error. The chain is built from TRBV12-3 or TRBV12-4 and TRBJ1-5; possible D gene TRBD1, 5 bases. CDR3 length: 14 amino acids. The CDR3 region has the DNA TGTCCCAGCAGGGAGTTAGATAGCAATCAGCCCCAGCATTTT. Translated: CPSRELDSNQPQHF.

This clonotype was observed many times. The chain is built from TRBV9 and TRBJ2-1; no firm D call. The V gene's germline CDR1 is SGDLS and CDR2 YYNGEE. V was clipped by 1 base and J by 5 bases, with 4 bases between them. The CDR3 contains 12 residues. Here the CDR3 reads CASSVRDNEQFF. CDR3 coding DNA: TGTGCCAGCAGCGTAAGAGACAATGAGCAGTTCTTC.

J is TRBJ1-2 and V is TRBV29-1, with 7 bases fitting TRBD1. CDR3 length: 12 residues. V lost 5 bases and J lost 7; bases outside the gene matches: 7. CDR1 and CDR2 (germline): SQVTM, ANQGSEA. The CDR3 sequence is CSVPTGVGGYTF. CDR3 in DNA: TGCAGCGTTCCCACAGGGGTGGGTGGCTACACCTTC. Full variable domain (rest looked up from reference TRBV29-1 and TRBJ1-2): SAVISQKPSRDICQRGTSLTIQCQVDSQVTMMFWYRQQPGQSLTLIATANQGSEATYESGFVIDKFPISRPNLTFSTLTVSNMSPEDSSIYLCSVPTGVGGYTFGSGTRLTVV.

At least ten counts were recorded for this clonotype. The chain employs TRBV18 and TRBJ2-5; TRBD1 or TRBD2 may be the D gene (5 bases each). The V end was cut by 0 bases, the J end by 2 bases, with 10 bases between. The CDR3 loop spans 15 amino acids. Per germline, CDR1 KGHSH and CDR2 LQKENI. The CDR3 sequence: CASSPPPGRQETQYF. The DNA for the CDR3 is TGTGCCAGCTCACCACCCCCAGGGAGACAAGAGACCCAGTACTTC.

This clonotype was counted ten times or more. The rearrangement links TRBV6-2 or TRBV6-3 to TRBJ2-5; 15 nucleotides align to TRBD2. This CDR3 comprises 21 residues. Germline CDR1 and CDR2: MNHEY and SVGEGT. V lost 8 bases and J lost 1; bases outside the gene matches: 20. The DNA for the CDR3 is TGTGCCAGCTCAATCTCCTTCCGGACGGGACTAGCGGGAGGTTTCCAAGAGACCCAGTACTTC. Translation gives CASSISFRTGLAGGFQETQYF.

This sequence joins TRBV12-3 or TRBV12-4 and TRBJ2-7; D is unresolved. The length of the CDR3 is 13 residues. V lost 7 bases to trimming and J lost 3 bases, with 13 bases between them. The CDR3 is CASTPRDNYEQYF. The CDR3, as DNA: TGTGCCAGCACTCCCCGAGATAACTACGAGCAGTACTTC.

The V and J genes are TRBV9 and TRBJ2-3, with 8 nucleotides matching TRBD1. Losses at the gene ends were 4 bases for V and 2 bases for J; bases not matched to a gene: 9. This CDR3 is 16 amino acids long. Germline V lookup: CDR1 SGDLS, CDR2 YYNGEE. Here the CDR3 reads CASSPRDRSSTDTQYF. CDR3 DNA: TGTGCCAGCAGCCCCCGGGACAGGAGTTCCACAGATACGCAGTATTTT.

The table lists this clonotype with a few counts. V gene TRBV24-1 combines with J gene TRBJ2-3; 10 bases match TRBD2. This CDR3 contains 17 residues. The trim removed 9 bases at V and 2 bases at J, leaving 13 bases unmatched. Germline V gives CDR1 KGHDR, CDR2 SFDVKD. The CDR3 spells CATCSASLAGDTDTQYF. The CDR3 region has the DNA TGTGCCACCTGTTCTGCAAGCCTAGCGGGAGACACAGATACGCAGTATTTT.

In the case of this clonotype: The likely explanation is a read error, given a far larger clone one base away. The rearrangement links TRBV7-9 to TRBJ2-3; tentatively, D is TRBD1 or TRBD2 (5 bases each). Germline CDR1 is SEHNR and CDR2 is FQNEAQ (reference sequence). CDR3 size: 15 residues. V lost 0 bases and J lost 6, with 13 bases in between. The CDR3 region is CASSLAGPSVDTQYF. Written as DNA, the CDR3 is TGTGCCAGCAGCTTAGCGGGACCTTCTGTCGATACGCAGTATTTT.

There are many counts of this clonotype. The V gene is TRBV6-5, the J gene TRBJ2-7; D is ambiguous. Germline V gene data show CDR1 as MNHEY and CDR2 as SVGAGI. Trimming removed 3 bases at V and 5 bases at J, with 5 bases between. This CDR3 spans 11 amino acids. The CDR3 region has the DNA TGTGCCAGCAGTTATTGGAACGAGCAGTACTTC. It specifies CASSYWNEQYF.

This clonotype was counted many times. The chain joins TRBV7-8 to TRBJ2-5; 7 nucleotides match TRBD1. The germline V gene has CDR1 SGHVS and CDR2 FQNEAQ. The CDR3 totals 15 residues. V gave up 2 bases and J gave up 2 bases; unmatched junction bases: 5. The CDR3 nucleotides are TGTGCCAGCAGCTTATATGGGGACAGACAAGAGACCCAGTACTTC. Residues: CASSLYGDRQETQYF.

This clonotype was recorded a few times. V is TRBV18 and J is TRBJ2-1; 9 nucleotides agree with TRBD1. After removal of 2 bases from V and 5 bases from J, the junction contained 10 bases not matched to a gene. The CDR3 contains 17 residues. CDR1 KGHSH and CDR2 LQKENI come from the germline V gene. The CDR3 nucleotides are TGTGCCAGCTCACCAAAACCAGGGACAGGGTTTGACAATGAGCAGTTCTTC. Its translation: CASSPKPGTGFDNEQFF.

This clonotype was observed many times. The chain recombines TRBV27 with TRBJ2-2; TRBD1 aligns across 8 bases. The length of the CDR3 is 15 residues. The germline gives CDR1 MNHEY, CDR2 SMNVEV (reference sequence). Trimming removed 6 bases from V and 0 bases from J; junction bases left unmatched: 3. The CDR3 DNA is TGTGCCAGCAGGTGGGACAGGACGAACACCGGGGAGCTGTTTTTT. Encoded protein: CASRWDRTNTGELFF.

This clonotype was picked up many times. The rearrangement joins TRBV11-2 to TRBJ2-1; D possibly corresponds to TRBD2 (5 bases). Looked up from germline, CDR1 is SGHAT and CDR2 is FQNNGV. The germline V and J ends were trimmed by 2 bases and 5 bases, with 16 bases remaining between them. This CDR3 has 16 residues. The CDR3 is CASSLSPSNLNNEQFF. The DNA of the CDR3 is TGTGCCAGCAGCTTATCGCCTAGCAACCTGAACAATGAGCAGTTCTTC.

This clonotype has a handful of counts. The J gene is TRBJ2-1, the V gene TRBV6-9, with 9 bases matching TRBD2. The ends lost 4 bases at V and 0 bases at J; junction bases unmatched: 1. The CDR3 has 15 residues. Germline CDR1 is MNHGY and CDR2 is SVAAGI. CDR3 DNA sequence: TGTGCCAGCAGTTCGGGACTAGCCTCCTACAATGAGCAGTTCTTC. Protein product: CASSSGLASYNEQFF.